Listed here are 14 T cell receptor beta chains from one sample, sequenced in a study of blood T cell repertoires in COVID-19. TCRdb keeps only in-frame clones here, not all; method: immunoSEQ multiplex PCR. The table records under 200,000 clones, about 88% of them present only once. The source material was peripheral blood. All receptors derive from a woman aged 80 or over in a cohort sampled during active or convalescent COVID-19.

The chain uses TRBV6-5 and TRBJ2-7; TRBD1 matches 7 bases. This CDR3 comprises 14 residues. V lost 2 bases to trimming and J lost 0 bases; unmatched junction nucleotides: 1. Germline-derived CDR1 and CDR2 are MNHEY and SVGAGI. In nucleotides, the CDR3 is TGTGCCAGCAGTTACAGGGACAGCTCCTACGAGCAGTACTTC. Translating gives CASSYRDSSYEQYF.

The chain carries TRBV5-4 and TRBJ2-1, with D tentatively TRBD2 (5 bases). From germline, CDR1 is SGHNT and CDR2 YYREEE (reference sequence). Trimming cost V 1 base and J 0 bases, with 11 bases left between them. The CDR3 extends over 16 amino acids. The CDR3 is CASSLLGGSSYNEQFF. In DNA form, the CDR3 reads TGTGCCAGCAGCTTGTTAGGTGGGAGCTCCTACAATGAGCAGTTCTTC.

The J gene is TRBJ1-5, the V gene TRBV7-2; the D gene is possibly TRBD1 (6 bases). Per germline, CDR1 SGHTA and CDR2 FQGNSA. The germline V and J ends were trimmed by 3 bases and 0 bases, with 9 bases remaining between them. The CDR3 is 15 residues long. CDR3 in amino acids: CASSFYRDSNQPQHF. CDR3 nucleotide sequence: TGTGCCAGCAGCTTTTACAGGGATAGCAATCAGCCCCAGCATTTT. Looking up the rest from reference TRBV7-2 and TRBJ1-5 gives the full variable domain: GAGVSQSPSNKVTEKGKDVELRCDPISGHTALYWYRQSLGQGLEFLIYFQGNSAPDKSGLPSDRFSAERTGGSVSTLTIQRTQQEDSAVYLCASSFYRDSNQPQHFGDGTRLSIL.

The J gene is TRBJ2-2, the V gene TRBV6-1; TRBD2 aligns across 11 bases. Germline V gene sequence: CDR1 MNHNS, CDR2 SASEGT. CDR3 length: 19 residues. Trimming cost V 3 bases and J 6 bases; bases outside gene matches: 15. CDR3: CASSDVGIVTSGSSGELFF. In DNA, the CDR3 is TGTGCCAGCAGTGATGTGGGCATCGTCACTAGCGGGAGTTCCGGGGAGCTGTTTTTT.

The chain couples TRBV3-1 (or the pseudogene TRBV3-2) to TRBJ2-5; 16 positions agree with TRBD2. The CDR3 has 16 residues. From germline, CDR1 is LGHDT and CDR2 YNNKEL (reference sequence). V shed 4 bases, J shed 5 bases, and the junction held 4 bases outside the gene matches. The CDR3 region is CASSLGTSGGAETQYF. The DNA for the CDR3 is TGTGCCAGCAGCCTCGGGACTAGCGGGGGGGCGGAGACCCAGTACTTC.

The V call is TRBV30, the J call TRBJ1-1; TRBD1 agrees at 7 bases. V was pared by 7 bases and J by 1 base, with 9 bases of the junction left unmatched. This CDR3 comprises 14 residues. CDR1 GTSNPN and CDR2 SVGIG come from the germline V gene (reference sequence). The DNA of the CDR3 is TGTGCCTTTCGTCTCGCAGGGGGGAACACTGAAGCTTTCTTT. Amino acids: CAFRLAGGNTEAFF.

This clone was counted at least ten times. The rearrangement joins TRBV30 to TRBJ2-7; possible D gene TRBD2, 7 bases. The CDR3 covers 15 residues. V was clipped by 1 base and J by 4 bases, with 17 bases between them. The germline V gene has CDR1 GTSNPN and CDR2 SVGIG (reference sequence). As DNA, the CDR3 is TGTGCCTGGAGTGGGGGGGGCTCGACACAATACGAGCAGTACTTC. Translating gives CAWSGGGSTQYEQYF.

J is TRBJ2-3 and V is TRBV7-2; TRBD2 matches 10 bases. The length of the CDR3 is 14 residues. CDR1 is SGHTA and CDR2 is FQGNSA in the germline V gene. J gave up 5 bases and V 3 bases, and 2 bases lay outside the gene matches. This CDR3 reads CASSFVAGGDTQYF. The DNA of the CDR3 is TGTGCCAGCAGCTTCGTAGCGGGAGGAGATACGCAGTATTTT.

V gene TRBV4-3 combines with J gene TRBJ2-3; 12 bases align to TRBD2. The CDR3 has 16 amino acids. V lost 0 bases, J lost 7 bases, and 5 bases stayed unmatched. The germline V gene encodes CDR1 LGHNA and CDR2 YSLEER. CDR3 loop: CASSQDLAGGPNTQYF. The CDR3 DNA reads as TGCGCCAGCAGCCAAGACCTAGCGGGGGGGCCGAATACGCAGTATTTT.

The chain couples TRBV5-1 to TRBJ1-1, with D tentatively TRBD1 (5 bases). The germline gives CDR1 SGHRS, CDR2 YFSETQ. This CDR3 has 13 residues. Trimming removed 0 bases at V and 9 bases at J, with 12 bases between. The CDR3 DNA reads as TGCGCCAGCAGCTTGGAGGGGTCCCCGAAAGCTTTCTTT. Its protein is CASSLEGSPKAFF.

The rearrangement links TRBV29-1 to TRBJ1-2, with 8 bases matching TRBD1. Germline trimming cut 7 bases from V and 3 bases from J; bases unmatched to any gene: 7. Germline V gene sequence: CDR1 SQVTM, CDR2 ANQGSEA. This CDR3 is 13 amino acids long. The CDR3 sequence is CSAILTGDYGYTF. As DNA, the CDR3 is TGCAGCGCTATCCTGACAGGGGACTATGGCTACACCTTC.

The rearrangement links TRBV5-4 to TRBJ2-3; tentatively, D is TRBD2 (7 bases). The V end was cut by 3 bases, the J end by 0 bases, with 14 bases between. Germline-derived CDR1 and CDR2 are SGHNT and YYREEE (reference sequence). The CDR3 is 16 residues long. The CDR3 here is CASSSAGARSTDTQYF. The CDR3 DNA is TGTGCCAGCAGCTCGGCGGGGGCGCGGAGCACAGATACGCAGTATTTT.

This rearrangement joins TRBV7-9 to TRBJ1-2; 9 bases are shared with TRBD1. Germline CDR1 is SEHNR and CDR2 is FQNEAQ (reference sequence). The length of the CDR3 is 15 residues. Trimming removed 4 bases from V and 6 bases from J; junction bases left unmatched: 9. The CDR3 nucleotides are TGTGCCAGCAGCTCAATCGAAACAGGGGGCGATGGCTACACCTTC. This sequence encodes CASSSIETGGDGYTF.

This chain joins TRBV20-1 and TRBJ1-2; D is unresolved. The CDR3 runs 11 residues. Per germline, CDR1 DFQATT and CDR2 SNEGSKA (reference sequence). V lost 2 bases and J lost 3, with 4 bases in between. In nucleotides, the CDR3 is TGCAGTGCTAGACGGGACTATGGCTACACCTTC. It specifies CSARRDYGYTF.